This record covers a single TCR beta chain. The V gene's germline CDR1 is MNHEY and CDR2 SMNVEV (reference sequence). This CDR3 is built from 13 residues. Trimming stripped 5 bases from V and 7 bases from J, with 9 bases between. These data come from a study of blood T cell repertoires in COVID-19. Study-level information: The analysed material was cDNA or gDNA that came from T cells, B-cell-depleted T cells, or PBMCs.

The method was immunoSEQ multiplex PCR; TCRdb's version includes in-frame clones alone and lacks a portion of them. This sample has 200,000 or so clones, with around 83% found just once. The specimen was peripheral blood. The rearrangement uses TRBV27 and TRBJ1-6; no definite D call. The TCR sequence derives from a man aged 50 to 59 who had recovered from COVID-19. The CDR3 nucleotides are TGTGCCAGCAGTACTCAAACCAATTCACCCCTCCACTTT. Residues: CASSTQTNSPLHF.